What follows is one T cell receptor (beta chain) and its context. Its antigen remains unidentified. This record belongs to a study of early T cells in non-severe SARS-CoV-2 infection. Study-wide background: The study sequenced bulk RNA from unsorted whole blood, with chains unpaired.

The study's findings and limits: Using VDJdb, the matching emphasized anti-spike CD8 responses while missing private and CD4 specificities.

Individually, cDNA molecules had unique molecular identifiers attached to them. From the 5' RACE reads, TCRdb called clonotypes with MiXCR, one entry per CDR3 protein. The sample consists of tens of thousands of distinct CDR3 sequences, 5.5% to 7.5% of them appearing once. Trimming took 2 bases from V and 1 from J, leaving 11 bases between them. Germline loops: CDR1 MNHNY, CDR2 SVGAGI (reference sequence). This CDR3 has 15 residues. This clonotype originated in an adult who was a healthcare worker with PCR-confirmed SARS-CoV-2 infection or an uninfected control (not recorded which). This chain uses TRBV6-6 with TRBJ1-1; D might be TRBD1 (6 bases). The sample consisted of whole blood. CDR3 loop: CASSYPDRRNTEAFF. The CDR3 DNA follows: TGTGCCAGCAGTTACCCGGACAGAAGGAACACTGAAGCTTTCTTT.